A selection of T cell receptor beta chains follows, all from one sample in a study of neurological immune-mediated disorders. Using its own MiXCR run on the 5' RACE reads, TCRdb lists one record per CDR3 protein. The sample yields roughly 48,000 distinct CDR3 sequences, 4.5% to 7% seen once. The sequencing input was CD4+ T cells from blood. These receptors were taken from a young woman with multiple sclerosis. Each CDR3 is given with its conserved first and last residue. The order of the fields is D gene, J gene, V gene, clone size, CDR3 DNA, CDR3 protein. The D gene is left open where the match is weak. A clone size is listed for some rows: how often the clone was seen (once, few, many), or a class if it is expanded.

>-|TRBJ1-2|TRBV3-1|many
TGTGCCAGCAGCCAAGTCGCCGGGGGTTGGGCGGTCGCTAACTATGGCTACACCTTC
CASSQVAGGWAVANYGYTF
>TRBD1|TRBJ1-1|TRBV20-1|many
TGCAGTGCTAGGGGACAGCTAGCACTAGGAGCTTTCTTT
CSARGQLALGAFF
>-|TRBJ2-5|TRBV12-3/TRBV12-4|many
TGTGCCAGCCGACCCTCGGACATAACCCAAGAGACCCAGTACTTC
CASRPSDITQETQYF
>TRBD1|TRBJ2-3|TRBV5-1|many
TGCGCCAGCAGCGGGGGACAGGGGGCGATCGGCACAGATACGCAGTATTTT
CASSGGQGAIGTDTQYF
>-|TRBJ2-5|TRBV5-1|many
TGCGCCAGCAGCTTTGAGGGAACAGAGACCCAGTACTTC
CASSFEGTETQYF
>-|TRBJ2-4|TRBV5-1|-
TGCGCCAGCAGCATATCCGGGGTGTTAGCCAAAAACATTCAGTACTTC
CASSISGVLAKNIQYF
>-|TRBJ2-3|TRBV10-3|-
TGTGCCACCGCCCGGGGGGATACGCAGTATTTT
CATARGDTQYF
>TRBD1|TRBJ1-2|TRBV12-3/TRBV12-4|many
TGTGCCAGCAGTTTTGGACAGGGGGCTGAGGGCTATGGCTACACCTTC
CASSFGQGAEGYGYTF
>TRBD1|TRBJ2-3|TRBV5-1|many
TGCGCCAGCAGCTTGGGGGACAGATCGGCAGATACGCAGTATTTT
CASSLGDRSADTQYF
>TRBD2|TRBJ2-1|TRBV7-3|many
TGTGCCAGCAGCCGAGCGGGGGGGAAGGACAATGAGCAGTTCTTC
CASSRAGGKDNEQFF
>-|TRBJ2-3|TRBV7-3|many
TGTGCCAGCAGCTTAACTGGGGGGGCTCTGGATACGCAGTATTTT
CASSLTGGALDTQYF
>-|TRBJ2-5|TRBV18|many
TGTGCCAGCTCACCTTCCAGAAACCAAGAGACCCAGTACTTC
CASSPSRNQETQYF
>-|TRBJ2-2|TRBV10-1|many
TGCGCTTCGCGGGGCAGTAACACCGGGGAGCTGTTTTTT
CASRGSNTGELFF
>TRBD1|TRBJ1-2|TRBV10-3|many
TGTGCCATCAGTGAGTCGGGACAGGGGGGATCTGATGGCTACACCTTC
CAISESGQGGSDGYTF
>-|TRBJ1-1|TRBV20-1|few
TGCAGTGCTAGAGAGGGAGGGCCGTACACTGAAGCTTTCTTT
CSAREGGPYTEAFF
>TRBD2|TRBJ2-1|TRBV20-1|many
TGCAGTGCCAGGAGTAGCGGGGCATACAATGAGCAGTTCTTC
CSARSSGAYNEQFF
>-|TRBJ2-5|TRBV28|many
TGTGCCAGCAGTTTTGAATATAGGGGTCAAGAGACCCAGTACTTC
CASSFEYRGQETQYF
>-|TRBJ2-3|TRBV5-1|many
TGCGCCAGCAGCTTGTCTGGTAGTGTTTATCGCACAGATACGCAGTATTTT
CASSLSGSVYRTDTQYF
>-|TRBJ2-3|TRBV7-7|many
TGTGCTAGCAGCTTAAATCCCAGGGCGGATACGCAGTATTTT
CASSLNPRADTQYF
>-|TRBJ2-5|TRBV24-1|many
TGTGCCACCAGTGATTCCGTAAGCAAGGGAGAGACCCAGTACTTC
CATSDSVSKGETQYF
>-|TRBJ2-7|TRBV5-5|many
TGTGCCAGCAGCTTCGACCTTCGGGACTGGTACGAGCAGTACTTC
CASSFDLRDWYEQYF
>-|TRBJ1-2|TRBV5-1|many
TGCGCCAGCAGCTTGTCTGCCGGAAACGTTAACTATGGCTACACCTTC
CASSLSAGNVNYGYTF